This T cell receptor beta chain was sequenced for a study of circulating and synovial CD4+ cells in juvenile arthritis. CDR1 and CDR2 (germline): PRHDT, FYEKMQ (reference sequence). This CDR3 is 13 amino acids long. Trimming stripped 7 bases from V and 1 base from J, with 7 bases between. The table came from immunoSEQ multiplex PCR; TCRdb's copy has only in-frame clones and leaves some out. Of more than 30,000 clones listed, approximately 92% are singletons. V gene TRBV13 combines with J gene TRBJ2-2; unclear D gene. This clonotype was obtained from a human donor with juvenile idiopathic arthritis. What was sequenced was CD4+ T cells from blood. This CDR3 is CASIRQNTGELFF. CDR3 DNA: TGTGCCAGCATCAGGCAGAACACCGGGGAGCTGTTTTTT.